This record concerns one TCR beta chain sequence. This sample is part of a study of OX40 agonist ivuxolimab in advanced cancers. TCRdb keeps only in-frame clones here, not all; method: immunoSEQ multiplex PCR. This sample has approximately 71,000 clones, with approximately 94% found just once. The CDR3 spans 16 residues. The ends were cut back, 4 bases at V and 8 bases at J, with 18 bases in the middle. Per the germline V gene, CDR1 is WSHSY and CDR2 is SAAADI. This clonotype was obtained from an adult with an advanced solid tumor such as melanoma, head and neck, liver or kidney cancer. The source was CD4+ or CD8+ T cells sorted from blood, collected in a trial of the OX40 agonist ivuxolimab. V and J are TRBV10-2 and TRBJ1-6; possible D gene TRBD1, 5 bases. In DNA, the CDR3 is TGCGCCAGCAGTGGGTTCCTCGGGGGTTCGGATTCACCCCTCCACTTT. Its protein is CASSGFLGGSDSPLHF.